This T cell receptor beta chain appears in the sequencing data of a study of T and B cells in COVID-19 patients (TCRdb year 2020). Background on the whole study: In this study, adaptive immunity was profiled in COVID-19 patients who either had active infection or had recovered, using TRB and IGH repertoire sequencing of peripheral blood. A recovered cohort was made up of 15 to 19 patients contributing approximately 21 samples, mostly after mild to moderate COVID-19 managed as outpatients. The recovered cohort had a median age of roughly 34 years, compared with approximately 70 years in the active-infection cohort. Critical illness requiring mechanical ventilation or ECMO was present in about 60% of the 20 patients in the active-infection cohort. In the active-infection cohort, nine tenths of the roughly 20 patients had comorbidities linked to unfavorable COVID-19 outcome. The repository of TCR and BCR sequences included 69 time points from around 35 patients, and more than 8 million TCR sequences were analysed. A couple of patients were in both the active and recovered cohorts because samples existed from active disease and from after recovery. Repertoire analyses used an age-matched reference group of approximately 42 healthy donors who were negative for COVID-19 antibodies as the comparison. As many as 9 follow-up blood samples were taken per patient, and some of the samples covered different disease stages within the same individual.

TRB repertoires were amplified from 250-500 ng of genomic DNA extracted from blood. Here is what the overall study found, with its caveats: Strongly skewed TRBV/TRBJ gene usage was reported in patients with COVID-19. The reported TCR clusters were stated to require prospective validation before clinical use. The recovered cohort had 2,000 or so exclusive TCR clusters, including some 30 low-pGen clusters. The size of the cohort was considered insufficient for assessing HLA contributions to COVID-19 susceptibility or severity. In active COVID-19, TRB repertoires were highly clonal, while at recovery, diversity and richness increased above the levels seen in healthy donors. Specific T cell subsets (CD4+/Treg/CD8+) and sorted SARS-CoV-2-responsive or tetramer+ T cells had not yet been sequenced, and these experiments were ongoing. Few blood samples were available from mildly ill patients while symptoms were present or from severe cases at early time points.

As concerns this clonotype: Which antigen it targets is not known. Base quality data are lacking; no much larger clone is found one base away.

Sequences MNHEY (CDR1) and SVGAGI (CDR2) are obtained from the germline V gene. The CDR3 measures 21 amino acids from cysteine to phenylalanine. The retained sequence is limited to the CDR3, 63 bases, with the frame set at the first base. Trimming takes 6 bases off V and 7 bases off J; junction bases not matched to a gene: 26. The sample was run on an Illumina MiSeq. TRB rearrangements were amplified by multiplex PCR with BIOMED2 TRB-A/B primer pools. Illumina-compatible adapters and 7-nucleotide sample barcodes were attached to the amplicons in two consecutive PCRs. All library PCRs used Phusion HS II polymerase. Amplicons were gel-purified with the NucleoSpin Gel and PCR Clean-up kit, quantified on Qubit, and pooled at 3 to 4 nM. The quality of the amplicon pool was checked on an Agilent 2100 Bioanalyzer prior to Illumina next-generation sequencing. The authors' pipeline ran thus. Annotation of TRB rearrangements was done in MiXCR 3.0.8 with the default MiXCR reference library. Non-productive reads and sequences with fewer than 2 reads were excluded, and each unique CDR3 nucleotide sequence counted as one clone. R 3.5.1 was used to calculate clonality, diversity, richness and V-J gene usage. GLIPH2 was used to cluster TCRs based on CDR3 similarity, and OLGA was used to calculate the generation probabilities. Only GLIPH2 clusters with at least four unique TCR clonotypes present in at least three individuals were retained. Through fastp at Q25 and MiXCR, TCRdb rebuilt clones from the public reads, retaining in-frame beta chains. Under each unique CDR3 protein, matching rows form one entry showing the most common genes and DNA. TCRdb assigned the V and J calls; the authors' analysis was not used. For this sample the table gives about 8,000 distinct CDR3 sequences, of which roughly 27% were detected only once. The ten biggest clones cover roughly 5% of the sample.

The rearranged segments are TRBV6-5 and TRBJ2-4; the central 11 bases match TRBD2. This receptor was obtained from a human donor who had recovered from COVID-19. The sample was blood. At the DNA level, the sequence is TGTGCCAGCAGCTATACAGGGGACATGGGACTAGCGGTGGGCGGGGGTAACATTCAGTACTTC. Translated, it reads CASSYTGDMGLAVGGGNIQYF.